This TCR beta chain originates from a study of shared clonotypes between healthy human individuals. Each subset's genomic DNA was split evenly across several immunoSEQ plates. Clones were sequenced by immunoSEQ multiplex PCR, and TCRdb holds only the in-frame ones, with some missing. The data contain some 2,000,000 clones, 85% to 95% of them singletons. Sequencing was performed on naive CD4+ T cells sorted from blood. The subset here: CD45RA+ positively selected. The receptor comes from a man between 18 and 35 years old in good health.

Here the CDR3 DNA reads TGTGCCAGCAGAAGACAGGGGGCGGTCCGAGAGACCCAGTACTTC. Protein: CASRRQGAVRETQYF. J is TRBJ2-5 and V is TRBV6-5, with 10 positions matching TRBD1. Germline V gives CDR1 MNHEY, CDR2 SVGAGI. This CDR3 spans 15 amino acids. The J segment lost 4 bases and the V segment lost 6 bases, leaving 8 bases of the junction unmatched.